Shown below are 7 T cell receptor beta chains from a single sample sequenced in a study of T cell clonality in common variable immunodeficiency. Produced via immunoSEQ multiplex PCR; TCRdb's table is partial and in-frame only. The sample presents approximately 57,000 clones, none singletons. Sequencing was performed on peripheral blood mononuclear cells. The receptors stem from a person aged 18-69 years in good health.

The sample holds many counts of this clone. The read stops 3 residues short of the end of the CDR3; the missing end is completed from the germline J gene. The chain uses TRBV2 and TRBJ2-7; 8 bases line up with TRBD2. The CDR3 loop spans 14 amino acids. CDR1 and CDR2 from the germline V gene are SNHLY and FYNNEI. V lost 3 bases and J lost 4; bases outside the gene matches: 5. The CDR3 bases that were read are TGTGCCAGCAGTGACTCTCTAGCGGGTTACGAG. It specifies CASSDSLAGYE. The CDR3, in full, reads CASSDSLAGYEQYF.

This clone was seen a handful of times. The chain's CDR3 is CASSLEDGFTYEQYF. The CDR3 DNA, read in part, is TGTGCCAGCAGCTTAGAAGACGGGTTTACCTACGAG. V and J are TRBV11-2 and TRBJ2-7; no definite D call. Coverage ceases 3 residues before the CDR3 finishes, and the germline J gene fills in the end. The CDR3 has 15 residues. The V end was cut by 0 bases, the J end by 2 bases, with 11 bases between. CDR1 and CDR2 (germline): SGHAT, FQNNGV.

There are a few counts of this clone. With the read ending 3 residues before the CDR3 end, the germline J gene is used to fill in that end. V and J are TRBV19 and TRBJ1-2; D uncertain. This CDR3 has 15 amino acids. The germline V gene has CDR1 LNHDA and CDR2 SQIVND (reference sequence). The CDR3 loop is CASSTVLGSGDTYTF. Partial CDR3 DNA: TGTGCCAGTAGTACGGTACTAGGGTCGGGAGATACC.

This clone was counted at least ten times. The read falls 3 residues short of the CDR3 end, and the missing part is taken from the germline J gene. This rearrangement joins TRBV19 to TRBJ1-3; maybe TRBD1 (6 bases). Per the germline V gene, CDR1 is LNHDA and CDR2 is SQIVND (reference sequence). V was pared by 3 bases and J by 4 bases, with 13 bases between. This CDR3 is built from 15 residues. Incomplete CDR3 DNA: TGTGCCAGTAGTATCGGAGCAGGGGAAGGAAACACC. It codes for CASSIGAGEGNT. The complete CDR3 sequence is CASSIGAGEGNTIYF.

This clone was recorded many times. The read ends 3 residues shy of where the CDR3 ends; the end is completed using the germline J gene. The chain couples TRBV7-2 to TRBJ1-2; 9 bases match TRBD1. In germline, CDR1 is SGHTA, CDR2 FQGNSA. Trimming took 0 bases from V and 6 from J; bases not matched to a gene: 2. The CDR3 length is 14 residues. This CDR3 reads CASSLARTGDGYTF. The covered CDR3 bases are TGTGCCAGCAGCTTAGCGAGGACAGGGGATGGC.

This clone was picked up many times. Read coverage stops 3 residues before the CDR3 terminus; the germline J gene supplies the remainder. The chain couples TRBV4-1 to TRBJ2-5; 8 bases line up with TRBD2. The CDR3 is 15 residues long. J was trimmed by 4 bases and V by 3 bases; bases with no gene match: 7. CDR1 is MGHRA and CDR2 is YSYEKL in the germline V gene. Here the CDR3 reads CASSQSSGAGETQYF. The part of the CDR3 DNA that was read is TGCGCCAGCAGCCAGAGTAGCGGGGCAGGAGAGACC.

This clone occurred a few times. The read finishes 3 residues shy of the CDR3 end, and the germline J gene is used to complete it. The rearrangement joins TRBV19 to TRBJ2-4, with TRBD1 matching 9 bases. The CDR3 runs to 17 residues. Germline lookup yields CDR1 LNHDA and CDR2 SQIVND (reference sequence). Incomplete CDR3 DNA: TGTGCCAGTAGTATAGAGATAGGGGGACAGGGCCGAGGGGAT. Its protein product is CASSIEIGGQGRGD. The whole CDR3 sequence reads CASSIEIGGQGRGDQYF.